A selection of T cell receptor beta chains follows, all from one sample in a study of blood T cell repertoires in COVID-19. The method was immunoSEQ multiplex PCR; TCRdb's version includes in-frame clones alone and lacks a portion of them. The table lists around 190,000 clones, more than 75% of them singletons. The specimen was peripheral blood. The receptors stem from a woman aged 60 to 75 with COVID-19, enrolled during active disease. The CDR3 runs from the conserved cysteine through the conserved F or W. The order of the fields is V gene, clone size, D gene, J gene, CDR3 protein, CDR3 DNA. The D gene is left open where the match is weak. Size tells how often a clone was seen (once, few, many) or the class of an expanded clone, and some rows leave it out.

>TRBV10-3|-|TRBD1|TRBJ1-1
CAIRSADSGGATEAFF
TGTGCCATCAGGTCTGCGGACTCAGGGGGCGCGACTGAAGCTTTCTTT
>TRBV19|few|TRBD1|TRBJ1-6
CASSIGQGVTPLHF
TGTGCCAGTAGTATAGGACAGGGGGTTACACCCCTCCACTTT
>TRBV3-1/TRBV3-2|-|TRBD1|TRBJ2-1
CASSQEDRGRGHNEQFF
TGTGCCAGCAGCCAAGAGGACAGGGGGCGCGGCCATAATGAGCAGTTCTTC
>TRBV7-6|-|TRBD2|TRBJ2-5
CASSLGLAGGGETQYF
TGTGCCAGCAGCTTAGGACTAGCGGGAGGAGGAGAGACCCAGTACTTC
>TRBV5-1|-|-|TRBJ1-4
CASRSAVANEKLFF
TGCGCCAGCAGATCAGCGGTGGCTAATGAAAAACTGTTTTTT
>TRBV11-2|-|TRBD2|TRBJ2-7
CASSLGPGLAYEQYF
TGTGCCAGCAGCTTAGGGCCGGGACTAGCCTACGAGCAGTACTTC
>TRBV18|few|-|TRBJ1-1
CASSPLPPTGRNTEAFF
TGTGCCAGCTCACCGCTACCCCCGACAGGCAGGAACACTGAAGCTTTCTTT
>TRBV6-2/TRBV6-3|few|-|TRBJ2-1
CASSYSAGGPQKRSSYNEQFF
TGTGCCAGCAGTTACTCAGCCGGGGGGCCACAGAAAAGGAGCTCCTACAATGAGCAGTTCTTC
>TRBV7-9|-|-|TRBJ1-6
CASSLPGDTSPLHF
TGTGCCAGCAGCTTACCAGGGGACACTTCACCCCTCCACTTT
>TRBV9|-|-|TRBJ2-1
CASSVNGLSYNEQFF
TGTGCCAGCAGCGTCAACGGACTTTCCTACAATGAGCAGTTCTTC
>TRBV5-5|-|-|TRBJ2-2
CASSNRTSTGELFF
TGTGCCAGCAGCAACAGGACAAGCACCGGGGAGCTGTTTTTT
>TRBV7-9|-|TRBD1|TRBJ1-2
CASSSTTGADGYTF
TGTGCCAGCAGCTCGACCACAGGGGCAGATGGCTACACCTTC
>TRBV5-1|-|-|TRBJ1-6
CASSLDSYSPLHF
TGCGCCAGCAGCCTCGACAGTTACTCACCCCTCCACTTT
>TRBV7-9|-|TRBD1|TRBJ1-3
CASRQGVTGNTIYF
TGTGCCAGCAGGCAGGGGGTTACTGGAAACACCATATATTTT
>TRBV12-3/TRBV12-4|-|-|TRBJ2-5
CASSFRGQETQYF
TGTGCCAGCAGTTTTAGAGGCCAAGAGACCCAGTACTTC
>TRBV11-2|once|-|TRBJ1-4
CASSLESLGGNEKLFF
TGTGCCAGCAGCTTAGAGTCTCTGGGCGGGAATGAAAAACTGTTTTTT
>TRBV3-1/TRBV3-2|-|-|TRBJ2-1
CASSHPRSSYNEQFF
TGTGCCAGCAGCCATCCACGTAGCTCCTACAATGAGCAGTTCTTC
>TRBV27|-|TRBD1|TRBJ1-5
CASRQGASQPQHF
TGTGCCAGCAGGCAGGGGGCGTCACAGCCCCAGCATTTT
>TRBV3-1/TRBV3-2|-|TRBD2|TRBJ2-3
CASSYRTSGGAPDTQYF
TGTGCCAGCAGCTACCGGACTAGCGGGGGGGCCCCGGATACGCAGTATTTT
>TRBV9|-|TRBD1|TRBJ2-3
CASSVVQGGADTQYF
TGTGCCAGCAGCGTAGTACAGGGGGGTGCAGATACGCAGTATTTT
>TRBV7-2|-|TRBD2|TRBJ2-2
CASSLNSGSSTGELFF
TGTGCCAGCAGCTTAAATAGCGGGAGCAGCACCGGGGAGCTGTTTTTT
>TRBV4-1|-|TRBD2|TRBJ2-5
CASSPGTSGGLLETQYF
TGCGCCAGCAGCCCCGGGACTAGCGGGGGGCTTTTGGAGACCCAGTACTTC
>TRBV10-2|-|TRBD1|TRBJ1-6
CASTTGGRDSPLHF
TGCGCCAGCACAACAGGGGGCAGGGATTCACCCCTCCACTTT
>TRBV5-1|-|-|TRBJ2-2
CASSLGTAIDGTGELFF
TGCGCCAGCAGCTTGGGGACAGCCATCGACGGGACCGGGGAGCTGTTTTTT
>TRBV27|once|-|TRBJ1-6
CASSASYNSPLHF
TGTGCCAGCAGTGCGTCCTATAATTCACCCCTCCACTTT
>TRBV28|-|TRBD1|TRBJ1-1
CASSPGGREAFF
TGTGCCAGCAGCCCAGGGGGCCGCGAAGCTTTCTTT
>TRBV6-5|-|TRBD1|TRBJ1-1
CASGYRGRESEAFF
TGTGCCAGCGGGTACAGGGGGAGAGAGTCTGAAGCTTTCTTT
>TRBV11-1|-|TRBD1|TRBJ2-5
CASSLVGDRMTQYF
TGTGCCAGCAGCTTAGTGGGGGACAGGATGACCCAGTACTTC
>TRBV11-2|-|-|TRBJ2-7
CASSPHRNNYEQYF
TGTGCCAGCAGCCCACATCGAAATAACTACGAGCAGTACTTC
>TRBV14|-|TRBD2|TRBJ2-1
CASSQEDRRIAGGALSYNEQFF
TGTGCCAGCAGCCAAGAGGACAGGCGAATAGCGGGAGGCGCCCTCTCCTACAATGAGCAGTTCTTC
>TRBV5-6|-|TRBD1|TRBJ1-2
CASSGTGEKEGYTF
TGTGCCAGCAGTGGGACAGGGGAAAAAGAAGGCTACACCTTC